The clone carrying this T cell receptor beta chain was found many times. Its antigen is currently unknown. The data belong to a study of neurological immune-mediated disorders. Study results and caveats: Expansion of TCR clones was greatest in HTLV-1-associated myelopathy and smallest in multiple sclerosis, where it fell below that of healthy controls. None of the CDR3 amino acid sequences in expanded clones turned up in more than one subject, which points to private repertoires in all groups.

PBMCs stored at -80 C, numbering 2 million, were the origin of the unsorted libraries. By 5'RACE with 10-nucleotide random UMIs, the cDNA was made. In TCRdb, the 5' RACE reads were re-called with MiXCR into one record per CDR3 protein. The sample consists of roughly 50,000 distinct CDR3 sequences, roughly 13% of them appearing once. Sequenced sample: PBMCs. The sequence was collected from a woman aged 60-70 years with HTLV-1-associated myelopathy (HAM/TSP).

CDR3 amino acids: CSATLLQGMADTQYF. The DNA of the CDR3 is TGCAGTGCTACCCTGTTGCAGGGAATGGCAGATACGCAGTATTTT. This chain joins TRBV20-1 and TRBJ2-3; D may be TRBD1 (5 bases). From germline, CDR1 is DFQATT and CDR2 SNEGSKA (reference sequence). The CDR3 loop spans 15 amino acids. V shed 4 bases and J shed 4 bases, with 18 bases lying between them.